These 21 T cell receptor beta chains were all obtained from the same sample, sequenced in a study of T cell repertoires in cytomegalovirus infection. TCRdb reanalysed the reads using MiXCR and keeps one entry per CDR3 protein. The data show some 200,000 distinct CDR3 sequences, nearly 9.5% seen once. Source material: PBMCs. These receptors all stem from a human donor in good health (CMV status not recorded). Some clones in this sample may be carry-over from other donors' samples.

At least ten counts were recorded for this clonotype. V gene TRBV27 combines with J gene TRBJ2-1; 9 bases map to TRBD2. CDR1 and CDR2 from the germline V gene are MNHEY and SMNVEV (reference sequence). The CDR3 spans 12 residues. With 5 bases clipped from V and 15 bases from J, the junction kept 8 bases outside the gene matches. This CDR3 is CASSPLAGALFF. CDR3 nucleotides: TGTGCCAGCAGTCCCTTAGCGGGAGCCCTGTTCTTC.

At least ten counts were recorded for this clonotype. CDR3 nucleotides: TGTGCCAGCAGCTCCGCGCCCAACAGGGGTCGGGAGCTGTTTTTT. Translation gives CASSSAPNRGRELFF. The V and J genes are TRBV28 and TRBJ2-2; 7 positions match TRBD1. Germline V gene sequence: CDR1 MDHEN, CDR2 SYDVKM. CDR3 length: 15 residues. V lost 6 bases to trimming and J lost 9 bases; unmatched junction nucleotides: 13.

This clonotype came up many times. The chain recombines TRBV6-5 with TRBJ1-1; the D gene is possibly TRBD1 (5 bases). This CDR3 has 15 residues. Germline V gives CDR1 MNHEY, CDR2 SVGAGI. V was trimmed by 5 bases and J by 2 bases, leaving 15 bases between them. The CDR3 DNA follows: TGTGCCAGCAGTCGAGTGTCAGGGCTAAACACTGAAGCTTTCTTT. Its protein product is CASSRVSGLNTEAFF.

This clonotype was counted many times. The chain employs TRBV2 and TRBJ1-1; D gene uncertain. The V and J ends lost 6 bases and 6 bases respectively, with 17 bases between them. This CDR3 comprises 14 residues. Germline V gives CDR1 SNHLY, CDR2 FYNNEI. CDR3 region: CASSRTADLAEAFF. The CDR3 DNA reads as TGTGCCAGCAGCCGGACGGCAGACCTAGCTGAAGCTTTCTTT.

This clonotype was counted many times. V usage is TRBV6-2 or TRBV6-3 and J usage is TRBJ1-1; tentative D call: TRBD1 (5 bases). V was trimmed by 5 bases and J by 11 bases, leaving 15 bases between them. Germline CDR1 is MNHEY and CDR2 is SVGEGT. This CDR3 contains 12 residues. CDR3 loop: CASSLSRGHAFF. The CDR3 DNA reads as TGTGCCAGCAGTCTCTCAAGAGGACACGCTTTCTTT.

This clonotype was counted many times. The CDR3 coding sequence is TGTGCCAGCAGCTTCCTGCGGGAGACCGGGGAGCTGTTTTTT. Translated, it gives CASSFLRETGELFF. This chain joins TRBV7-2 and TRBJ2-2; 7 bases fit TRBD2. CDR1 SGHTA and CDR2 FQGNSA come from the germline V gene. There are 14 residues in the CDR3. J gave up 5 bases and V 3 bases, and 3 bases lay outside the gene matches. Combining the CDR3 with reference TRBV7-2 and TRBJ2-2 gives the whole variable domain GAGVSQSPSNKVTEKGKDVELRCDPISGHTALYWYRQSLGQGLEFLIYFQGNSAPDKSGLPSDRFSAERTGGSVSTLTIQRTQQEDSAVYLCASSFLRETGELFFGEGSRLTVL.

Ten or more counts support this clonotype. This chain uses TRBV7-2 with TRBJ1-2, with 10 bases aligning to TRBD1. V lost 5 bases, J lost 7 bases, and 13 bases stayed unmatched. Germline CDR1 and CDR2: SGHTA and FQGNSA. The CDR3 is 16 amino acids. The CDR3 coding sequence is TGTGCCAGCAGCCAAGACCGGGACAGGGGACGCGGTGGCTACACCTTC. This gives the protein CASSQDRDRGRGGYTF.

Only a few counts were recorded for this clonotype. V gene TRBV15 combines with J gene TRBJ1-1; the D gene is possibly TRBD1 (5 bases). Germline CDR1 and CDR2: LNHNV and YYDKDF (reference sequence). Trimming removed 0 bases from V and 1 base from J, with 9 bases in between. The CDR3 is made up of 15 amino acids. The CDR3 nucleotides are TGTGCCACCAGCAGAGAGGGACTCAGGAACACTGAAGCTTTCTTT. This translates into CATSREGLRNTEAFF.

This clonotype was counted ten times or more. The rearrangement links TRBV28 to TRBJ2-3; 9 bases match TRBD1. J lost 2 bases, V lost 7 bases, and 7 bases had no gene match. Germline CDR1 reads MDHEN; CDR2 reads SYDVKM. This CDR3 is built from 15 residues. CDR3 DNA sequence: TGTGCCAGCACCCTCGGGACAGGGCCCACAGATACGCAGTATTTT. Translation: CASTLGTGPTDTQYF.

Only a few counts were recorded for this clonotype. This chain connects TRBV6-2 or TRBV6-3 to TRBJ2-1; a possible D gene is TRBD2 (6 bases). The CDR3 is 16 amino acids. Trimming removed 0 bases from V and 6 bases from J, with 15 bases in between. Germline V lookup: CDR1 MNHEY, CDR2 SVGEGT. CDR3 loop: CASSYSRGAGFNEQFF. DNA for the CDR3: TGTGCCAGCAGTTACTCCCGTGGGGCGGGGTTCAATGAGCAGTTCTTC.

This clonotype was counted only a few times. The V gene is TRBV30, the J gene TRBJ2-7; 11 bases match TRBD1. Germline CDR1 GTSNPN, CDR2 SVGIG (reference sequence). The V and J ends lost 7 bases and 7 bases, in that order; junction bases with no gene match: 9. This CDR3 comprises 13 residues. The CDR3 is CASIADRGLEQYF. As DNA, the CDR3 is TGTGCCTCTATCGCGGACAGGGGGCTTGAGCAGTACTTC.

This clonotype appeared a few times. The chain uses TRBV19 and TRBJ1-5; D call uncertain. This CDR3 is built from 15 residues. The V gene lost 6 bases and the J gene lost 0 bases, with 12 bases spanning the gap. Germline V CDR1 and CDR2: LNHDA, SQIVND (reference sequence). CDR3 residues: CASSPRPDSNQPQHF. DNA of the CDR3: TGTGCCAGTAGCCCTCGCCCAGATAGCAATCAGCCCCAGCATTTT.

In its sample, this clonotype was seen many times. J is TRBJ2-7 and V is TRBV7-2; 7 positions match TRBD2. After removal of 3 bases from V and 3 bases from J, the junction contained 5 bases not matched to a gene. Germline V gene sequence: CDR1 SGHTA, CDR2 FQGNSA. This CDR3 is built from 14 residues. The CDR3 reads CASSFGTTFYEQYF. In DNA, the CDR3 is TGTGCCAGCAGCTTTGGGACTACCTTCTACGAGCAGTACTTC.

This clonotype came up many times. The V gene is TRBV7-2, the J gene TRBJ2-3, with D unresolved. In germline, CDR1 is SGHTA, CDR2 FQGNSA. This CDR3 spans 13 amino acids. Deletions cut 5 bases from V and 5 bases from J, with 11 bases between. The CDR3 reads CASSTDGVDTQYF. The CDR3 region has the DNA TGTGCCAGCAGCACGGACGGAGTAGATACGCAGTATTTT.

This clonotype appeared many times. The chain links TRBV7-2 to TRBJ2-7, with D possibly called TRBD1 or TRBD2 (5 bases each). CDR1 SGHTA and CDR2 FQGNSA come from the germline V gene. This CDR3 comprises 15 residues. Between the trimmed V and J ends, which lost 3 bases and 4 bases, there was a span of 16 bases. In nucleotides, the CDR3 is TGTGCCAGCAGCTTTTCCCCGGGACGGACGTACGAGCAGTACTTC. It yields the protein CASSFSPGRTYEQYF.

This clonotype was seen at least ten times. CDR3 loop: CASSYGLAGGALFRETQYF. DNA for the CDR3: TGTGCCAGCAGCTATGGACTAGCGGGAGGGGCCCTTTTTAGAGAGACCCAGTACTTC. This chain joins TRBV7-2 and TRBJ2-5, with 15 bases matching TRBD2. CDR1 SGHTA and CDR2 FQGNSA come from the germline V gene. This CDR3 has 19 amino acids. V lost 4 bases and J lost 4; bases outside the gene matches: 13.

This clonotype was seen repeatedly, ten times or more. The rearrangement joins TRBV20-1 to TRBJ2-1, with TRBD2 as a possible D gene (6 bases). The germline V and J ends were trimmed by 3 bases and 6 bases, with 24 bases remaining between them. The CDR3 length is 17 residues. In germline, CDR1 is DFQATT, CDR2 SNEGSKA (reference sequence). In DNA form, the CDR3 reads TGCAGTGCTAGCTCGACACGACCGGGACTTCTTACCAATGAGCAGTTCTTC. Translating gives CSASSTRPGLLTNEQFF.

The V call is TRBV27, the J call TRBJ2-6; no firm D call. Looked up from germline, CDR1 is MNHEY and CDR2 is SMNVEV (reference sequence). The CDR3 loop spans 14 amino acids. V lost 4 bases and J 0 bases, leaving 4 bases between the germline ends. DNA of the CDR3: TGTGCCAGCAGTTCAAACTCTGGGGCCAACGTCCTGACTTTC. Amino acid sequence: CASSSNSGANVLTF.

This clonotype has a handful of counts. The chain links TRBV6-6 to TRBJ2-3; 8 bases agree with TRBD1. The CDR3 runs 16 residues. The germline CDR1 and CDR2 sequences are MNHNY and SVGAGI (reference sequence). Unmatched junction bases numbered 11, after V lost 7 bases and J lost 2 bases. The CDR3 is CASISATGVSTDTQYF. For the CDR3, the DNA is TGTGCCAGCATTTCGGCGACAGGGGTGTCCACAGATACGCAGTATTTT.

This clonotype was counted only a few times. The chain joins TRBV5-1 to TRBJ2-4; 7 nucleotides align to TRBD2. The CDR3 runs to 13 residues. V lost 3 bases and J lost 7; bases outside the gene matches: 4. Germline V gives CDR1 SGHRS, CDR2 YFSETQ. CDR3 DNA: TGCGCCAGCAGCTCCAGGACTAGTAACATTCAGTACTTC. It is translated as CASSSRTSNIQYF. Complete variable domain (other parts from reference TRBV5-1 and TRBJ2-4): KAGVTQTPRYLIKTRGQQVTLSCSPISGHRSVSWYQQTPGQGLQFLFEYFSETQRNKGNFPGRFSGRQFSNSRSEMNVSTLELGDSALYLCASSSRTSNIQYFGAGTRLSVL.

The CDR3 loop reads CSVEFGSGTYEQYF. The DNA of the CDR3 is TGCAGCGTTGAATTCGGGAGTGGAACCTACGAGCAGTACTTC. The V call is TRBV29-1, the J call TRBJ2-7, with a weak D call TRBD2 (6 bases). The V gene lost 2 bases and the J gene lost 2 bases, with 13 bases spanning the gap. Germline CDR1 SQVTM, CDR2 ANQGSEA. CDR3 length: 14 residues.